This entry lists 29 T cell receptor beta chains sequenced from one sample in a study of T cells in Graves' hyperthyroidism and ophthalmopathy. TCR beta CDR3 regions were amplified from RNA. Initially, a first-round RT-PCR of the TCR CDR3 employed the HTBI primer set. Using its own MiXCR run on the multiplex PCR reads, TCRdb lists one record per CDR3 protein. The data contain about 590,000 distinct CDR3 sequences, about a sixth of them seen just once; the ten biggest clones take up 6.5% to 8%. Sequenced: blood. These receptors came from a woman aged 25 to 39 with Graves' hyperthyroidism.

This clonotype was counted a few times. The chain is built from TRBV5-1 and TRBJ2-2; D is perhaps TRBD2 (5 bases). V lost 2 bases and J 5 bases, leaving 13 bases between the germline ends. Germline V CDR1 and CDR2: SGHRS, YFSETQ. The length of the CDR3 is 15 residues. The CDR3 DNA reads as TGCGCCAGCAGCTTCGCCCCCAGAGGGACCGGGGAGCTGTTTTTT. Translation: CASSFAPRGTGELFF.

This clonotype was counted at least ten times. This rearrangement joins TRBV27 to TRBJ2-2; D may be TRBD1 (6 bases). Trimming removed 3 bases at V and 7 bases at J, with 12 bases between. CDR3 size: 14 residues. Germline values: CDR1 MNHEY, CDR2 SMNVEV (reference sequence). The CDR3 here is CASSFQGIGGELFF. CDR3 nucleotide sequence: TGTGCCAGCAGTTTTCAGGGGATTGGCGGGGAGCTGTTTTTT.

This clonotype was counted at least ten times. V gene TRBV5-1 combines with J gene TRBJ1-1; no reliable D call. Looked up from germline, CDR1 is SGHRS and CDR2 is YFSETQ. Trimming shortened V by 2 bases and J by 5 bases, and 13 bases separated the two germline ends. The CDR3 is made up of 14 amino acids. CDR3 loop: CASSFGSRGTEAFF. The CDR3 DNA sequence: TGCGCCAGCAGCTTTGGATCACGGGGTACTGAAGCTTTCTTT.

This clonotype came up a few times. CDR3 DNA sequence: TGTGCCAGCAGCCCCGATCGAGGACAGCCTTACACCTTC. Its translation is CASSPDRGQPYTF. The rearrangement joins TRBV11-2 to TRBJ1-2, with D possibly being TRBD1 (6 bases). Germline V gene lookup returns CDR1 SGHAT and CDR2 FQNNGV. With 5 bases removed from V and 11 bases from J, the gap between germline ends came to 18 bases. The CDR3 is 13 residues long.

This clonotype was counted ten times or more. CDR3 loop: CASSGWTSGLMGEQFF. The CDR3 bases are TGTGCCAGCAGCGGGTGGACTAGCGGCCTCATGGGTGAGCAGTTCTTC. This rearrangement joins TRBV9 to TRBJ2-1; 10 nucleotides match TRBD2. There are 16 residues in the CDR3. From germline, CDR1 is SGDLS and CDR2 YYNGEE. The V and J ends lost 3 bases and 9 bases, in that order; junction bases with no gene match: 12.

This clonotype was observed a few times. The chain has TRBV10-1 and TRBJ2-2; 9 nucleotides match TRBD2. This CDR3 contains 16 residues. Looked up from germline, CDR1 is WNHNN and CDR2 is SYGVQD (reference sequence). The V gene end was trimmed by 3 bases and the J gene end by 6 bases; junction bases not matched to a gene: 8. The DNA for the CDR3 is TGCGCCAGCAGTGATTCCTGGCGGGAGGGGGCCGGGGAGCTGTTTTTT. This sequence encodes CASSDSWREGAGELFF.

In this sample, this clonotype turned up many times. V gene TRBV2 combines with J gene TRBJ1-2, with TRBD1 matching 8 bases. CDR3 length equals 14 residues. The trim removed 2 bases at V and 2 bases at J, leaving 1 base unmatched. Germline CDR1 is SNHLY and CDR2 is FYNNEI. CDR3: CASSEQGANYGYTF. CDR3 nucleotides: TGTGCCAGCAGTGAACAGGGGGCCAACTATGGCTACACCTTC.

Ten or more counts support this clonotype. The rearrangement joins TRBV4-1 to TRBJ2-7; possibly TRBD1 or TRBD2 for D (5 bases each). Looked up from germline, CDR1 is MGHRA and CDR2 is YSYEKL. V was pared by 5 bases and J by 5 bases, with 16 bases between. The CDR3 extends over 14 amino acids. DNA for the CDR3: TGCGCCAGCAGCGCTTATGGGGGTAGAAACGAGCAGTACTTC. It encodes CASSAYGGRNEQYF.

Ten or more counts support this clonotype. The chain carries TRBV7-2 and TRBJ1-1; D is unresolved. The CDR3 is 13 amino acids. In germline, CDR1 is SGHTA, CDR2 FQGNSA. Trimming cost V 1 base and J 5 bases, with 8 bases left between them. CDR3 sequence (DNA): TGTGCCAGCAGCTTAGTCAGGTTTACTGAAGCTTTCTTT. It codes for CASSLVRFTEAFF.

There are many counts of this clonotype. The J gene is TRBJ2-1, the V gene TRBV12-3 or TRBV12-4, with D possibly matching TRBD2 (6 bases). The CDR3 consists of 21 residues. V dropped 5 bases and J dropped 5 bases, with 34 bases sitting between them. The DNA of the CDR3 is TGTGCCAGCAGTCCCCCGCGGGGAACCACCTGGACTCGCGGGAAAGACAATGAGCAGTTCTTC. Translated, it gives CASSPPRGTTWTRGKDNEQFF.

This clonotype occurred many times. The CDR3 loop reads CATSRDLAGKLLAKNIQYF. As DNA, the CDR3 is TGTGCCACCAGCAGGGACCTAGCGGGTAAACTCCTAGCCAAAAACATTCAGTACTTC. The rearrangement links TRBV15 to TRBJ2-4; TRBD2 matches 8 bases. Per germline, CDR1 LNHNV and CDR2 YYDKDF (reference sequence). This CDR3 contains 19 residues. The V gene end was trimmed by 3 bases and the J gene end by 0 bases; junction bases not matched to a gene: 13.

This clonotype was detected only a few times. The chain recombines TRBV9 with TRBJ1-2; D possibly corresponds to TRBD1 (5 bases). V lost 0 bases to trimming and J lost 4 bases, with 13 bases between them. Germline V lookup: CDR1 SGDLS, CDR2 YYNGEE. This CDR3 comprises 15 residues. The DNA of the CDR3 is TGTGCCAGCAGCGTAGCATGGGCGGACATCTATGGCTACACCTTC. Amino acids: CASSVAWADIYGYTF.

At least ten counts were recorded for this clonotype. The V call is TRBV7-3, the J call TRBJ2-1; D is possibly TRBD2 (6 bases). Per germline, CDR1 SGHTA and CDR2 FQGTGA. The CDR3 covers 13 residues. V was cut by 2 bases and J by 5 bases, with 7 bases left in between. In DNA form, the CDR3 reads TGTGCCAGCAGCTTAGCTAGCGACAATGAGCAGTTCTTC. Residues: CASSLASDNEQFF.

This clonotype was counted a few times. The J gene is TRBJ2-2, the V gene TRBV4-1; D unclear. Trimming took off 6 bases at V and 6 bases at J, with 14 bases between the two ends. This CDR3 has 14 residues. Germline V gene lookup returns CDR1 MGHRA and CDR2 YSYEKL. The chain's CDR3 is CASRPKSGAGELFF. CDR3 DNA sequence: TGCGCCAGCAGACCTAAAAGTGGCGCCGGGGAGCTGTTTTTT.

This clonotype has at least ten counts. For the CDR3, the DNA is TGTGCCTGGAGTATCGGGACTAGCGGGAGTAGGGAGCAGTACTTC. Translated, it gives CAWSIGTSGSREQYF. The V gene is TRBV30, the J gene TRBJ2-7, with 14 bases matching TRBD2. The J segment lost 7 bases and the V segment lost 2 bases, leaving 7 bases of the junction unmatched. Germline V gene data show CDR1 as GTSNPN and CDR2 as SVGIG (reference sequence). This CDR3 region has 15 residues.

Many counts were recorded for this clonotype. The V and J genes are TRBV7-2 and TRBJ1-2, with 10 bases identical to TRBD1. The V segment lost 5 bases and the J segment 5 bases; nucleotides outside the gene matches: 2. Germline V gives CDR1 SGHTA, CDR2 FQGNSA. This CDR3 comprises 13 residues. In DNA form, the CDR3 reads TGTGCCAGCAGCCTGGACAGGGGGTATGGCTACACCTTC. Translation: CASSLDRGYGYTF.

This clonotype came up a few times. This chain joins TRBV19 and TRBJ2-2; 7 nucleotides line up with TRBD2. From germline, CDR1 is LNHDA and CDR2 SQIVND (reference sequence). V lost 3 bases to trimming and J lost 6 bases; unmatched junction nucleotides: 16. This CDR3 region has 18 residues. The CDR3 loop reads CASSILLGLDGLPGELFF. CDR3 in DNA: TGTGCCAGTAGTATTCTATTAGGACTAGACGGTTTACCCGGGGAGCTGTTTTTT.

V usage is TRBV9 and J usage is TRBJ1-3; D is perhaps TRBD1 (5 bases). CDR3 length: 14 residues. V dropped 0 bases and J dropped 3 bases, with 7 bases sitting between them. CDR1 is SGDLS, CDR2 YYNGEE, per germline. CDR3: CASSVATVGNTIYF. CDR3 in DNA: TGTGCCAGCAGCGTAGCGACAGTTGGAAACACCATATATTTT.

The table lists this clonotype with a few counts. In nucleotides, the CDR3 is TGTGCCAGCGGGACAGGAGGGTCTAGCTCCTACGAGCAGTACTTC. Its protein is CASGTGGSSSYEQYF. V and J are TRBV10-3 and TRBJ2-7; TRBD1 aligns across 8 bases. J gave up 0 bases and V 10 bases, and 11 bases lay outside the gene matches. Germline V gene data show CDR1 as ENHRY and CDR2 as SYGVKD. The CDR3 runs 15 residues.

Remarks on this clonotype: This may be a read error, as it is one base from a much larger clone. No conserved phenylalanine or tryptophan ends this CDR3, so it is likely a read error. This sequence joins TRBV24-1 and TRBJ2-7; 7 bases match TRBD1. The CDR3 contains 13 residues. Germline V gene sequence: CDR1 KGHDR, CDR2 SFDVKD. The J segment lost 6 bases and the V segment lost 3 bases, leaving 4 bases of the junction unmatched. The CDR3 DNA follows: TGTGCCACCAGTGATCCCGGACAGGCCGAGCAGTACCTC. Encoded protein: CATSDPGQAEQYL.

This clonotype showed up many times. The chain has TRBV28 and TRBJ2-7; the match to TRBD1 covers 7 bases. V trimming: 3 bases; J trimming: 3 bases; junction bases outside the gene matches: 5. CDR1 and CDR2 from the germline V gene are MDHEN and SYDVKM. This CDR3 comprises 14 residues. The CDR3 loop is CASSLYDRDYEQYF. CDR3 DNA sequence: TGTGCCAGCAGTTTGTACGACAGGGACTACGAGCAGTACTTC.

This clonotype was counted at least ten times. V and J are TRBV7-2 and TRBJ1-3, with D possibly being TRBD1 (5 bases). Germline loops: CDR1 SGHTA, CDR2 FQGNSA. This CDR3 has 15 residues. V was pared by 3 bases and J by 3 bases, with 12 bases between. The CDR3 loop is CASSFWGLDGNTIYF. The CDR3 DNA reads TGTGCCAGCAGCTTTTGGGGACTGGATGGAAACACCATATATTTT.

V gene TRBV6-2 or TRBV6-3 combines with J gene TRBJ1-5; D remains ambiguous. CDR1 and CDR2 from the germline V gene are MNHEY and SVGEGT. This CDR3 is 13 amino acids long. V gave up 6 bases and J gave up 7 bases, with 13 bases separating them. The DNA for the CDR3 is TGTGCCAGCAGCTACCGACCGGACCAGCCCCAGCATTTT. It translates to CASSYRPDQPQHF.

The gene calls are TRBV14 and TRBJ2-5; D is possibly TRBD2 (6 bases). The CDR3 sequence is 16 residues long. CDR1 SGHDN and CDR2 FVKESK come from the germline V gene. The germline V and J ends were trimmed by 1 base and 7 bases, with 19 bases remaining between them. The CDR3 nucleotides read TGTGCCAGCAGCCAAGTAAGGAGCGGGCAAAGGGGGACCCAGTACTTC. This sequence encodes CASSQVRSGQRGTQYF. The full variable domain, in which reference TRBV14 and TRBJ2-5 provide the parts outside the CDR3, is EAGVTQFPSHSVIEKGQTVTLRCDPISGHDNLYWYRRVMGKEIKFLLHFVKESKQDESGMPNNRFLAERTGGTYSTLKVQPAELEDSGVYFCASSQVRSGQRGTQYFGPGTRLLVL.

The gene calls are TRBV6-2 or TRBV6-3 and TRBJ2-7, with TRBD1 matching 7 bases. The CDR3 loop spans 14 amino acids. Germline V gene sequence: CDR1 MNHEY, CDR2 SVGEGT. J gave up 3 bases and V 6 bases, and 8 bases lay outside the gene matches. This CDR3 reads CASSRPRDSYEQYF. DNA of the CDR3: TGTGCCAGCAGCCGACCTCGGGACAGCTACGAGCAGTACTTC.

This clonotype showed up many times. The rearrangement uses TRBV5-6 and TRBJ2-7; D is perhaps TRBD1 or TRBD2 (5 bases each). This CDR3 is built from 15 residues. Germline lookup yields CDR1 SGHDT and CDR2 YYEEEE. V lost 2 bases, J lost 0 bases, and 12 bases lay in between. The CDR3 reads CASSFGTASSYEQYF. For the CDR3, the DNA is TGTGCCAGCAGCTTCGGGACGGCCAGCTCCTACGAGCAGTACTTC.

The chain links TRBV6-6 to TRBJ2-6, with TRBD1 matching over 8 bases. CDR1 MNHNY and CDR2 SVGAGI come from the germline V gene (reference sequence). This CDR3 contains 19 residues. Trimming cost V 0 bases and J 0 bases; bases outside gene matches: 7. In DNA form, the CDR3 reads TGTGCCAGCAGTTACTCAGGAGGGACAGGCCTCTCTGGGGCCAACGTCCTGACTTTC. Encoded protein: CASSYSGGTGLSGANVLTF.

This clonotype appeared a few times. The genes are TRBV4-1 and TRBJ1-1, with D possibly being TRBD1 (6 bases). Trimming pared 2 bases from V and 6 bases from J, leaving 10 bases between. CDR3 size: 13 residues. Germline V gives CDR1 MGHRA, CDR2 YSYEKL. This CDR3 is CASSQTRTAEAFF. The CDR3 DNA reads TGCGCCAGCAGCCAAACCCGGACAGCTGAAGCTTTCTTT.

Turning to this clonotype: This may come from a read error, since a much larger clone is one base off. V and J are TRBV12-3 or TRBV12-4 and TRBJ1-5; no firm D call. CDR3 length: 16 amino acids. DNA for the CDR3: TGTGCCAGCAGTTTGGACGACGGGCTGGAGAATCGGCCCCAGCATTTT. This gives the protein CASSLDDGLENRPQHF.